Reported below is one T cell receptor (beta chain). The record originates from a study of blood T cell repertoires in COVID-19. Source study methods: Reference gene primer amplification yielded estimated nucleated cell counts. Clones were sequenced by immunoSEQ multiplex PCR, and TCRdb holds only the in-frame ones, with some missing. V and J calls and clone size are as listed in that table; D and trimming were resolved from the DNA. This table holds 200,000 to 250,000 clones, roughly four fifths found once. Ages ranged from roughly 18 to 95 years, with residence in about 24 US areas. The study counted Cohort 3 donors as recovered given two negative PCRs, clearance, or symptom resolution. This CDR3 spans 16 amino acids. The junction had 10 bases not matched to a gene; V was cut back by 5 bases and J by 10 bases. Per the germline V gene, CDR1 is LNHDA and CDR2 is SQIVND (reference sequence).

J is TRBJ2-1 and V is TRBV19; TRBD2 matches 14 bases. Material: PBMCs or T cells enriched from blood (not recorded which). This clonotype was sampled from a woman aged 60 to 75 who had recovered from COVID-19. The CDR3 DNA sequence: TGTGCCAGTAGTGGAGGACTAGCGGGAGGAGTCGGAGAGCAGTTCTTC. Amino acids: CASSGGLAGGVGEQFF.